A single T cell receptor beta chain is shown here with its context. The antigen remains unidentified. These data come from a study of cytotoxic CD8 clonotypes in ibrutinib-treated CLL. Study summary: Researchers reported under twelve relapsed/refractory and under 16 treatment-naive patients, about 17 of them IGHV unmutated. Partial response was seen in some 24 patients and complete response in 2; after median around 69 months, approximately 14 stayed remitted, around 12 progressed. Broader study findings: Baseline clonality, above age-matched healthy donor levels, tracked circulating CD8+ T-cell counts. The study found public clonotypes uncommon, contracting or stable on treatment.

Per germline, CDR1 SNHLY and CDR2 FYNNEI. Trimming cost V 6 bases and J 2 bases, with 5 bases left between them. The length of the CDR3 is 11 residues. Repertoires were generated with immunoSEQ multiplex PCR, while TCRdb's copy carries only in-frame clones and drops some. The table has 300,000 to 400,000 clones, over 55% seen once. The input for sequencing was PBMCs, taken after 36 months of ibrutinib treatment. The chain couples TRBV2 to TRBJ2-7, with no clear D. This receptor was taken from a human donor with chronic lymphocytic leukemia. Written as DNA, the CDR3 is TGTGCCAGCAGGATAACCTACGAGCAGTACTTC. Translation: CASRITYEQYF.